Shown below are 20 T cell receptor beta chains from a single sample sequenced in a study of CD8+CD57+ T cells in acquired aplastic anemia. All patients picked for sequencing had shown, by flow cytometry, an expansion of CD8+CD57+ cells. Researchers used genomic DNA as the template to profile TCR beta VDJ and CDR3. TCRdb re-called the reads with MiXCR, one entry per CDR3 protein. The sample holds roughly 80,000 distinct CDR3 sequences, under 80% seen once. Sequencing input: sorted CD4+, CD8+, or CD8+CD57+ T cells (not recorded which) from PBMCs. These TCRs come from a human donor with aplastic anemia.

The chain joins TRBV4-1 to TRBJ2-7; the match to TRBD1 covers 8 bases. This CDR3 spans 13 amino acids. J was trimmed by 5 bases and V by 2 bases; bases with no gene match: 2. In germline, CDR1 is MGHRA, CDR2 YSYEKL. CDR3 protein: CASSQTDRDEQYF. CDR3 sequence (DNA): TGCGCCAGCAGCCAAACGGACAGGGACGAGCAGTACTTC.

The chain carries TRBV2 and TRBJ2-7; tentatively, D is TRBD1 or TRBD2 (5 bases each). The germline V gene has CDR1 SNHLY and CDR2 FYNNEI. The CDR3 is 14 amino acids. V lost 6 bases to trimming and J lost 3 bases, with 15 bases between them. CDR3 sequence (DNA): TGTGCCAGCAGCGGTCGGGACGGGGACTACGAGCAGTACTTC. It codes for CASSGRDGDYEQYF.

CDR3 sequence (DNA): TGCAGTGCTAAGGGAGGAATTTACGAGCAGTACTTC. Translation: CSAKGGIYEQYF. V and J are TRBV20-1 and TRBJ2-7; tentative D call: TRBD2 (6 bases). This CDR3 region has 12 residues. The V end was cut by 4 bases, the J end by 4 bases, with 11 bases between. CDR1 and CDR2 (germline): DFQATT, SNEGSKA (reference sequence).

The chain carries TRBV7-8 and TRBJ2-7, with D unresolved. CDR1 and CDR2 from the germline V gene are SGHVS and FQNEAQ. V dropped 1 base and J dropped 6 bases, with 7 bases sitting between them. The CDR3 is 12 amino acids. This CDR3 is CASSLGVGEQYF. In nucleotides, the CDR3 is TGTGCCAGCAGCTTAGGGGTCGGCGAGCAGTACTTC.

As DNA, the CDR3 is TGCAGTGTCAGACCGGGACAGCTGAATTCACCCCTCCACTTT. Translated, it gives CSVRPGQLNSPLHF. This rearrangement joins TRBV20-1 to TRBJ1-6; TRBD1 matches 7 bases. The CDR3 length is 14 residues. J lost 7 bases, V lost 7 bases, and 10 bases had no gene match. The germline V gene encodes CDR1 DFQATT and CDR2 SNEGSKA (reference sequence).

The J gene is TRBJ2-5, the V gene TRBV11-2; 10 positions agree with TRBD2. This CDR3 has 17 residues. The V gene's germline CDR1 is SGHAT and CDR2 FQNNGV. Trimming at V came to 4 bases and at J to 1 base, leaving 9 bases not matched to a gene. CDR3 sequence reads: CASSSGLAGGRQETQYF. The DNA for the CDR3 is TGTGCCAGCAGCTCCGGCTTAGCGGGAGGTCGCCAAGAGACCCAGTACTTC.

This clonotype was picked up many times. V and J are TRBV5-1 and TRBJ2-5; 9 bases match TRBD2. Per germline, CDR1 SGHRS and CDR2 YFSETQ. This CDR3 has 14 amino acids. V lost 4 bases and J lost 1; bases outside the gene matches: 2. The CDR3 loop is CASSLTSGQETQYF. CDR3 sequence (DNA): TGCGCCAGCAGCCTGACTAGCGGCCAAGAGACCCAGTACTTC. Using reference TRBV5-1 and TRBJ2-5 for the parts outside the CDR3, the full variable domain is KAGVTQTPRYLIKTRGQQVTLSCSPISGHRSVSWYQQTPGQGLQFLFEYFSETQRNKGNFPGRFSGRQFSNSRSEMNVSTLELGDSALYLCASSLTSGQETQYFGPGTRLLVL.

The chain links TRBV7-9 to TRBJ2-7; 10 bases map to TRBD1. J lost 5 bases, V lost 5 bases, and 6 bases had no gene match. This CDR3 contains 14 residues. CDR1 is SEHNR and CDR2 is FQNEAQ in the germline V gene (reference sequence). CDR3 coding DNA: TGTGCCAGCAGCCCCCGGGACAGGGGCCACGAGCAGTACTTC. It yields the protein CASSPRDRGHEQYF.

The chain has TRBV11-1 and TRBJ2-3; D gene uncertain. V dropped 1 base and J dropped 1 base, with 9 bases sitting between them. There are 15 residues in the CDR3. CDR1 and CDR2 from the germline V gene are SGHAT and FQDESV (reference sequence). The CDR3, as DNA: TGTGCCAGCAGCTTAGGAGTGGTAGGCACAGATACGCAGTATTTT. It encodes CASSLGVVGTDTQYF.

The genes are TRBV10-3 and TRBJ1-5, with TRBD1 matching over 8 bases. After removal of 5 bases from V and 0 bases from J, the junction contained 3 bases not matched to a gene. Germline lookup yields CDR1 ENHRY and CDR2 SYGVKD. This CDR3 has 15 residues. The CDR3: CAISPQGDSNQPQHF. DNA for the CDR3: TGTGCCATCAGTCCACAGGGGGATAGCAATCAGCCCCAGCATTTT.

This clonotype was counted a few times. The CDR3 DNA is TGTGCCAGCAGCCAGGGGGGGGCGACCTACGAGCAGTACTTC. It translates to CASSQGGATYEQYF. J is TRBJ2-7 and V is TRBV7-9, with D perhaps given as TRBD1 or TRBD2 (7 bases each). V was clipped by 5 bases and J by 2 bases, with 13 bases between them. CDR1 is SEHNR, CDR2 FQNEAQ, per germline (reference sequence). The CDR3 contains 14 residues.

The chain recombines TRBV7-9 with TRBJ1-3; D is unresolved. The CDR3 totals 15 residues. In germline, CDR1 is SEHNR, CDR2 FQNEAQ (reference sequence). The V gene lost 0 bases and the J gene lost 4 bases, with 10 bases spanning the gap. The CDR3 spells CASSLAVAWGNTIYF. The DNA for the CDR3 is TGTGCCAGCAGCTTAGCGGTGGCCTGGGGAAACACCATATATTTT.

CDR3 residues: CASSYGTGAYNEQFF. CDR3 nucleotide sequence: TGTGCCAGCAGTTATGGGACAGGGGCTTACAATGAGCAGTTCTTC. The chain uses TRBV2 and TRBJ2-1; 10 nucleotides agree with TRBD1. J gave up 4 bases and V 5 bases, and 5 bases lay outside the gene matches. This CDR3 spans 15 amino acids. CDR1 and CDR2 from the germline V gene are SNHLY and FYNNEI.

This clonotype was counted only a few times. The chain has TRBV25-1 and TRBJ1-4, with D maybe TRBD1 (5 bases). CDR3 size: 16 residues. The germline V gene encodes CDR1 MGHDK and CDR2 SYGVNS. V was cut by 2 bases and J by 6 bases, with 16 bases left in between. The CDR3 bases are TGTGCCAGCAGTGAACTCTCGGCAGGGCTGGATGAAAAACTGTTTTTT. Amino acids: CASSELSAGLDEKLFF.

The V and J genes are TRBV5-6 and TRBJ1-1; D is unclear. CDR3 size: 13 residues. The V gene lost 1 base and the J gene lost 2 bases, with 6 bases spanning the gap. Germline V gene lookup returns CDR1 SGHDT and CDR2 YYEEEE. CDR3 residues: CASSLWSNTEAFF. The CDR3 DNA is TGTGCCAGCAGCTTGTGGTCTAACACTGAAGCTTTCTTT.

This clonotype came up many times. The rearrangement links TRBV5-4 to TRBJ2-5; TRBD1 matches 9 bases. J lost 5 bases, V lost 4 bases, and 6 bases had no gene match. This CDR3 has 14 amino acids. Germline assignment: CDR1 SGHNT and CDR2 YYREEE (reference sequence). CDR3 DNA: TGTGCCAGCAGCCGGGACAGGGCGGAGGAGACCCAGTACTTC. Its protein is CASSRDRAEETQYF.

V usage is TRBV20-1 and J usage is TRBJ1-5, with D unclear. Germline lookup yields CDR1 DFQATT and CDR2 SNEGSKA (reference sequence). Trimming shortened V by 0 bases and J by 6 bases, and 9 bases separated the two germline ends. The length of the CDR3 is 13 residues. In nucleotides, the CDR3 is TGCAGTGCTAGAGAAGGAGGGCTTCAGCCCCAGCATTTT. It translates to CSAREGGLQPQHF.

V and J are TRBV24-1 and TRBJ2-5; 11 bases align to TRBD1. CDR3 length equals 16 residues. V lost 1 base and J lost 3; bases outside the gene matches: 3. Germline assignment: CDR1 KGHDR and CDR2 SFDVKD. The CDR3 DNA reads TGTGCCACCAGTGATTTAGGACAGGGGGCGGAAGAGACCCAGTACTTC. Protein product: CATSDLGQGAEETQYF.

V is TRBV10-1 and J is TRBJ2-1, with 9 bases matching TRBD2. Germline CDR1 reads WNHNN; CDR2 reads SYGVQD (reference sequence). This CDR3 comprises 15 residues. The junction had 4 bases not matched to a gene; V was cut back by 0 bases and J by 7 bases. CDR3 bases: TGCGCCAGCAGTGAGTCGACTAGCGGAGGGAATGAGCAGTTCTTC. It specifies CASSESTSGGNEQFF.

This clonotype was observed many times. This chain connects TRBV11-2 to TRBJ2-4; perhaps TRBD2 as D (7 bases). This CDR3 is 15 amino acids long. With 5 bases removed from V and 8 bases from J, the gap between germline ends came to 19 bases. CDR1 and CDR2 from the germline V gene are SGHAT and FQNNGV. The DNA of the CDR3 is TGTGCCAGCAGCGACCCTCGGGGGGCAAGTGACATTCAGTACTTC. This encodes CASSDPRGASDIQYF. Based on the CDR3 plus reference TRBV11-2 and TRBJ2-4, the full variable domain is EAGVAQSPRYKIIEKRQSVAFWCNPISGHATLYWYQQILGQGPKLLIQFQNNGVVDDSQLPKDRFSAERLKGVDSTLKIQPAKLEDSAVYLCASSDPRGASDIQYFGAGTRLSVL.